Below, 20 T cell receptor beta chains from the same sample are listed, as sequenced in a study of blood T cell repertoires in COVID-19 (dated by TCRdb to 2018 to 2020). Libraries came from the immunoSEQ multiplex PCR assay. TCRdb mirrors the immuneACCESS table, restricted to in-frame sequences. Some clones are absent from its copies; in checked studies, under half trace to an unresolved V gene, and the reason for the others is unknown. The sample yields around 270,000 clones; 88% were counted once. The top ten clones comprise approximately 3.4% of the sample. Sequenced sample: PBMCs or T cells enriched from blood (not recorded which). The receptors come from a woman aged 40 to 55 who had been exposed to COVID-19.

The chain combines TRBV10-3 with TRBJ2-1; 8 nucleotides agree with TRBD2. CDR3 length: 17 residues. J was trimmed by 6 bases and V by 2 bases; bases with no gene match: 12. Germline CDR1 and CDR2: ENHRY and SYGVKD. The chain's CDR3 is CAISEPPGGGWANEQFF. DNA of the CDR3: TGTGCCATCAGTGAGCCGCCGGGGGGGGGCTGGGCCAATGAGCAGTTCTTC.

The chain recombines TRBV2 with TRBJ2-3, with 8 positions matching TRBD1. The V and J ends lost 3 bases and 5 bases, in that order; junction bases with no gene match: 4. The CDR3 runs to 14 residues. The germline V gene has CDR1 SNHLY and CDR2 FYNNEI. The CDR3 here is CASSDETGEDTQYF. Written as DNA, the CDR3 is TGTGCCAGCAGTGACGAGACAGGGGAAGATACGCAGTATTTT. Full variable domain (remainder filled in from reference TRBV2 and TRBJ2-3): EPEVTQTPSHQVTQMGQEVILRCVPISNHLYFYWYRQILGQKVEFLVSFYNNEISEKSEIFDDQFSVERPDGSNFTLKIRSTKLEDSAMYFCASSDETGEDTQYFGPGTRLTVL.

The genes are TRBV4-2 and TRBJ1-1; D uncertain. The CDR3 contains 11 residues. Germline CDR1 LGHNA, CDR2 YNFKEQ. V was clipped by 6 bases and J by 5 bases, with 7 bases between them. Here the CDR3 DNA reads TGTGCCAGCAGTGGCTCGACTGAAGCTTTCTTT. It translates to CASSGSTEAFF.

This clone was observed at least ten times. This sequence joins TRBV6-4 and TRBJ2-6; the match to TRBD1 covers 7 bases. Trimming at V came to 8 bases and at J to 4 bases, leaving 8 bases not matched to a gene. Germline V CDR1 and CDR2: MRHNA, SNTAGT. The CDR3 has 15 amino acids. The CDR3 protein is CASGQTGDGANVLTF. The CDR3 coding sequence is TGTGCCAGCGGTCAAACAGGGGACGGGGCCAACGTCCTGACTTTC.

The gene calls are TRBV28 and TRBJ1-3; TRBD1 agrees at 7 bases. This CDR3 spans 14 amino acids. V lost 6 bases and J lost 0; bases outside the gene matches: 2. CDR1 and CDR2 from the germline V gene are MDHEN and SYDVKM. This CDR3 reads CASRTGPSGNTIYF. Here the CDR3 DNA reads TGTGCCAGCAGGACAGGGCCCTCTGGAAACACCATATATTTT.

This clone came up a few times. In DNA form, the CDR3 reads TGTGCCAGCAGCCCGCACCAGGGGGTTGGCTCCTACGAGCAGTACTTC. Its protein product is CASSPHQGVGSYEQYF. The J gene is TRBJ2-7, the V gene TRBV11-1, with 7 bases that match TRBD1. J gave up 0 bases and V 5 bases, and 10 bases lay outside the gene matches. The CDR3 is 16 residues long. CDR1 and CDR2 (germline): SGHAT, FQDESV (reference sequence).

This chain joins TRBV24-1 and TRBJ2-3; 8 bases are a match to TRBD2. Germline V gene sequence: CDR1 KGHDR, CDR2 SFDVKD. Trimming removed 9 bases from V and 0 bases from J; junction bases left unmatched: 4. There are 14 residues in the CDR3. The CDR3 loop is CATSRGGSTDTQYF. In nucleotides, the CDR3 is TGTGCCACCTCCCGGGGGGGAAGCACAGATACGCAGTATTTT.

This clone was counted a few times. The chain recombines TRBV7-9 with TRBJ2-5; 10 bases map to TRBD1. This CDR3 is 14 amino acids long. CDR1 is SEHNR, CDR2 FQNEAQ, per germline (reference sequence). V dropped 5 bases and J dropped 4; count of bases not matched to a gene: 4. The CDR3 DNA sequence: TGTGCCAGCAGCCCGGGACAGGGGCGAGAGACCCAGTACTTC. Its protein product is CASSPGQGRETQYF.

This rearrangement joins TRBV6-2 or TRBV6-3 to TRBJ2-7; the D gene is possibly TRBD2 (6 bases). CDR3 length: 20 residues. Germline V gene sequence: CDR1 MNHEY, CDR2 SVGEGT. V lost 5 bases to trimming and J lost 2 bases, with 31 bases between them. The CDR3 protein is CASSTTRGGGRTVTTYEQYV. The CDR3 nucleotides read TGTGCCAGCAGTACGACCCGTGGGGGAGGAAGGACCGTCACAACCTACGAGCAGTACGTC.

The genes are TRBV2 and TRBJ1-1, with D unresolved. The germline CDR1 and CDR2 sequences are SNHLY and FYNNEI. The CDR3 has 14 amino acids. V lost 8 bases and J lost 1, with 14 bases in between. CDR3 nucleotide sequence: TGTGCCAGCCTTATGCAGGCGTCGAACACTGAAGCTTTCTTT. Translated, it gives CASLMQASNTEAFF. Full variable domain (missing parts from reference TRBV2 and TRBJ1-1): EPEVTQTPSHQVTQMGQEVILRCVPISNHLYFYWYRQILGQKVEFLVSFYNNEISEKSEIFDDQFSVERPDGSNFTLKIRSTKLEDSAMYFCASLMQASNTEAFFGQGTRLTVV.

The chain employs TRBV19 and TRBJ1-2; D perhaps matches TRBD1 (6 bases). The germline gives CDR1 LNHDA, CDR2 SQIVND (reference sequence). V was clipped by 3 bases and J by 4 bases, with 9 bases between them. This CDR3 region has 13 residues. CDR3 in DNA: TGTGCCAGTAGTATCAAAGGGGGCTATGGCTACACCTTC. This codes for CASSIKGGYGYTF.

CDR3 nucleotides: TGCGCCAGTCGCACCCCTGGACAGGGGAGGGGTGGCTACACCTTC. It is translated as CASRTPGQGRGGYTF. J is TRBJ1-2 and V is TRBV4-1, with TRBD1 matching over 9 bases. This CDR3 contains 15 residues. Losses at the gene ends were 9 bases for V and 7 bases for J; bases not matched to a gene: 15. The germline V gene has CDR1 MGHRA and CDR2 YSYEKL.

The chain links TRBV29-1 to TRBJ2-2; possibly TRBD2 for D (6 bases). The CDR3 consists of 14 residues. Germline V gene sequence: CDR1 SQVTM, CDR2 ANQGSEA. With 6 bases removed from V and 0 bases from J, the gap between germline ends came to 11 bases. Here the CDR3 DNA reads TGCAGCGTCCACGGGGACTCGAACACCGGGGAGCTGTTTTTT. Translated: CSVHGDSNTGELFF.

The chain recombines TRBV5-4 with TRBJ1-2, with D unresolved. V lost 0 bases and J lost 3, with 9 bases in between. The CDR3 spans 14 residues. Per the germline V gene, CDR1 is SGHNT and CDR2 is YYREEE (reference sequence). The chain's CDR3 is CASSLEVADYGYTF. The DNA for the CDR3 is TGTGCCAGCAGCTTGGAAGTGGCAGACTATGGCTACACCTTC. Using reference TRBV5-4 and TRBJ1-2 for the parts outside the CDR3, the full variable domain is ETGVTQSPTHLIKTRGQQVTLRCSSQSGHNTVSWYQQALGQGPQFIFQYYREEENGRGNFPPRFSGLQFPNYSSELNVNALELDDSALYLCASSLEVADYGYTFGSGTRLTVV.

This rearrangement joins TRBV2 to TRBJ2-1; 7 bases align to TRBD1. Germline loops: CDR1 SNHLY, CDR2 FYNNEI. The junction had 11 bases not matched to a gene; V was cut back by 6 bases and J by 6 bases. This CDR3 has 15 residues. The CDR3 nucleotides are TGTGCCAGCAGAAATACAGGGGCAGGGCTCAATGAGCAGTTCTTC. Translation gives CASRNTGAGLNEQFF.

The V call is TRBV27, the J call TRBJ2-7; D uncertain. Trimming cost V 6 bases and J 2 bases, with 11 bases left between them. Germline-derived CDR1 and CDR2 are MNHEY and SMNVEV (reference sequence). CDR3 length: 13 amino acids. CDR3 residues: CASRRQGPYEQYF. CDR3 coding DNA: TGTGCCAGCAGGCGACAAGGTCCCTACGAGCAGTACTTC.

The rearrangement uses TRBV6-5 and TRBJ2-1; D may be TRBD1 (6 bases). V was clipped by 6 bases and J by 6 bases, with 9 bases between them. Per germline, CDR1 MNHEY and CDR2 SVGAGI. There are 12 residues in the CDR3. The CDR3 DNA reads as TGTGCCAGCAGACAGGGTCTCAATGAGCAGTTCTTC. Protein product: CASRQGLNEQFF.

V gene TRBV7-2 combines with J gene TRBJ2-7; D is ambiguous. From germline, CDR1 is SGHTA and CDR2 FQGNSA. The ends were cut back, 5 bases at V and 6 bases at J, with 8 bases in the middle. The CDR3 has 11 amino acids. The CDR3 reads CASSRGVEQYF. DNA of the CDR3: TGTGCCAGCAGCAGAGGAGTCGAGCAGTACTTC.

The chain recombines TRBV5-8 with TRBJ1-2; a possible D gene is TRBD1 (6 bases). The CDR3 consists of 14 residues. From germline, CDR1 is SGHTS and CDR2 YDEGEE. Between the trimmed V and J ends, which lost 4 bases and 7 bases, there was a span of 17 bases. This CDR3 is CASSQYPVQGGYTF. The CDR3, as DNA: TGTGCCAGCAGCCAATATCCGGTACAGGGTGGCTACACCTTC.

The gene calls are TRBV3-1 (or the pseudogene TRBV3-2) and TRBJ2-5; tentatively, D is TRBD1 (5 bases). Germline V gives CDR1 LGHDT, CDR2 YNNKEL (reference sequence). The CDR3 runs 16 residues. With 4 bases removed from V and 3 bases from J, the gap between germline ends came to 18 bases. The CDR3 region has the DNA TGTGCCAGCAGCCGCCCATGGGCAGGGAAGAAAGAGACCCAGTACTTC. It codes for CASSRPWAGKKETQYF.